This T cell receptor beta chain emerged from a study of blood T cell repertoires in COVID-19. As handled by the study authors: Reference gene primers were amplified, and this amplification served to estimate nucleated cell counts. Data came from immunoSEQ multiplex PCR; TCRdb stores just in-frame clones and leaves some out. That table is the source of V, J and clone size, and D and trimming were worked out from the DNA. Seen here are approximately 65,000 clones, about 88% observed once, and the top ten hold roughly 5%. Deletions cut 4 bases from V and 7 bases from J, with 17 bases between. CDR1 SGHVS and CDR2 FQNEAQ come from the germline V gene. The CDR3 is 15 residues long.

This sequence joins TRBV7-8 and TRBJ2-1; TRBD1 is a possible D gene (6 bases). This sequence originates from a woman aged 50 to 65 with active COVID-19. The material sequenced was peripheral blood. The CDR3: CASSSTGYTWNEQFF. The CDR3 coding sequence is TGTGCCAGCAGCTCAACAGGGTACACCTGGAATGAGCAGTTCTTC.